Listed below are T cell receptor beta chains from one sample, sequenced in a study of T-cell reconstitution after alpha-beta-depleted transplantation in children. One entry per CDR3 protein results from TCRdb running MiXCR on the PCR reads. The repertoire has around 800,000 distinct CDR3 sequences, 15% to 20% of them found once; the top ten carry just under 5%. Sequenced material: PBMCs, mostly from graft donor cells, taken 360 days after TCRalphabeta/CD19-depleted stem cell transplant. The receptors shown here come from a male patient aged 5 to 17 who had a stem cell transplant for acute lymphoblastic leukemia, so the T cells may come from the graft donor. Both conserved end residues are part of each CDR3. The order of the fields is CDR3 length, V gene, D gene, J gene, CDR3 protein. The D gene is left open where the match is weak.

len: 18; v_gene: TRBV5-1; d_gene: TRBD1; j_gene: TRBJ1-1; CDR3aa: CASRASGGTASMNTEAFF
len: 16; v_gene: TRBV6-4; d_gene: .; j_gene: TRBJ2-3; CDR3aa: CASSDSFKDPTDTQYF
len: 12; v_gene: TRBV10-3; d_gene: TRBD1; j_gene: TRBJ2-3; CDR3aa: CATGQGTDTQYF
len: 13; v_gene: TRBV25-1; d_gene: .; j_gene: TRBJ1-1; CDR3aa: CASSQGGGTEAFF
len: 12; v_gene: TRBV10-3; d_gene: .; j_gene: TRBJ2-7; CDR3aa: CAISEMGYEQYF
len: 20; v_gene: TRBV5-1; d_gene: TRBD2; j_gene: TRBJ2-3; CDR3aa: CASSPSRGTSGRVRADTQYF
len: 13; v_gene: TRBV9; d_gene: TRBD2; j_gene: TRBJ2-7; CDR3aa: CARGGEAPYEQYF
len: 17; v_gene: TRBV15; d_gene: TRBD2; j_gene: TRBJ2-1; CDR3aa: CATSRDSGGVSYNEQFF
len: 14; v_gene: TRBV5-1; d_gene: .; j_gene: TRBJ2-1; CDR3aa: CASSFAGSANEQFF
len: 16; v_gene: TRBV3-1; d_gene: .; j_gene: TRBJ1-5; CDR3aa: CASSQDRPLSNQPQHF
len: 14; v_gene: TRBV5-1; d_gene: .; j_gene: TRBJ2-3; CDR3aa: CASSLVGGQDTQYF
len: 13; v_gene: TRBV6-6; d_gene: .; j_gene: TRBJ1-1; CDR3aa: CASSYRINTEAFF
len: 16; v_gene: TRBV27; d_gene: TRBD2; j_gene: TRBJ2-1; CDR3aa: CASRLAGAPSYNEQFF
len: 15; v_gene: TRBV20-1; d_gene: TRBD2; j_gene: TRBJ2-1; CDR3aa: CSASRASGSRHEQFF
len: 15; v_gene: TRBV6-1; d_gene: .; j_gene: TRBJ1-4; CDR3aa: CASEGKPATNEKLFF
len: 14; v_gene: TRBV12-3/TRBV12-4; d_gene: TRBD1; j_gene: TRBJ1-4; CDR3aa: CASSLRRGLEKLFF
len: 15; v_gene: TRBV18; d_gene: TRBD1; j_gene: TRBJ2-7; CDR3aa: CASSPLPDTGVEQYF
len: 15; v_gene: TRBV7-9; d_gene: .; j_gene: TRBJ2-1; CDR3aa: CASSLVAGRRNEQFF
len: 15; v_gene: TRBV12-3/TRBV12-4; d_gene: .; j_gene: TRBJ2-5; CDR3aa: CASSFQARTQETQYF
len: 13; v_gene: TRBV9; d_gene: TRBD1; j_gene: TRBJ1-4; CDR3aa: CASSPRTGEKLFF
len: 12; v_gene: TRBV2; d_gene: .; j_gene: TRBJ2-5; CDR3aa: CASRDDRETQYF
len: 14; v_gene: TRBV4-1; d_gene: TRBD1; j_gene: TRBJ2-7; CDR3aa: CASSQWISGGEQYF
len: 15; v_gene: TRBV27; d_gene: .; j_gene: TRBJ1-5; CDR3aa: CASSPRQFSNQPQHF
len: 14; v_gene: TRBV4-1; d_gene: .; j_gene: TRBJ2-2; CDR3aa: CASSQLGHTGELFF
len: 14; v_gene: TRBV20-1; d_gene: .; j_gene: TRBJ2-7; CDR3aa: CSARVRDAITEQYF
len: 15; v_gene: TRBV7-2; d_gene: .; j_gene: TRBJ2-7; CDR3aa: CASSRPGTPPYEQYF
len: 15; v_gene: TRBV4-1; d_gene: .; j_gene: TRBJ2-7; CDR3aa: CASSQVSGAAYEQYF
len: 14; v_gene: TRBV7-7; d_gene: .; j_gene: TRBJ2-3; CDR3aa: CASSRGLSTDTQYF
len: 18; v_gene: TRBV15; d_gene: TRBD2; j_gene: TRBJ2-1; CDR3aa: CATSREAGLADSYNEQFF
len: 15; v_gene: TRBV11-2; d_gene: TRBD2; j_gene: TRBJ2-1; CDR3aa: CASSSEGLARDEQFF
len: 16; v_gene: TRBV6-5; d_gene: .; j_gene: TRBJ2-2; CDR3aa: CASSYFEGGGTGELFF
len: 12; v_gene: TRBV5-1; d_gene: .; j_gene: TRBJ2-1; CDR3aa: CASSLGDLEQFF
len: 19; v_gene: TRBV2; d_gene: TRBD2; j_gene: TRBJ2-1; CDR3aa: CASSEVDQPGLAAYNEQFF
len: 16; v_gene: TRBV7-2; d_gene: .; j_gene: TRBJ2-7; CDR3aa: CASSLGMWYIPYEQYF
len: 14; v_gene: TRBV12-3/TRBV12-4; d_gene: TRBD1; j_gene: TRBJ1-5; CDR3aa: CASSPDRGHQPQHF
len: 14; v_gene: TRBV12-3/TRBV12-4; d_gene: .; j_gene: TRBJ1-3; CDR3aa: CASSPNWAGNTIYF
len: 13; v_gene: TRBV5-1; d_gene: .; j_gene: TRBJ2-7; CDR3aa: CASSWDGTREQYF
len: 11; v_gene: TRBV12-3/TRBV12-4; d_gene: .; j_gene: TRBJ2-3; CDR3aa: CASKLRDTQYF
len: 17; v_gene: TRBV28; d_gene: .; j_gene: TRBJ2-5; CDR3aa: CASREWKRRLREETQYF
len: 15; v_gene: TRBV12-3/TRBV12-4; d_gene: TRBD2; j_gene: TRBJ2-2; CDR3aa: CASRSSGRAHGELFF
len: 16; v_gene: TRBV20-1; d_gene: .; j_gene: TRBJ1-2; CDR3aa: CSAFGSEGFAHYGYTF
len: 15; v_gene: TRBV18; d_gene: .; j_gene: TRBJ2-3; CDR3aa: CASSPGALGTDTQYF
len: 13; v_gene: TRBV25-1; d_gene: .; j_gene: TRBJ2-3; CDR3aa: CASSSGLKDTQYF
len: 18; v_gene: TRBV18; d_gene: TRBD1; j_gene: TRBJ1-3; CDR3aa: CASSPRIGTGGSGNTIYF
len: 15; v_gene: TRBV5-1; d_gene: TRBD2; j_gene: TRBJ2-3; CDR3aa: CASSSGTSGSDTQYF
len: 15; v_gene: TRBV5-1; d_gene: .; j_gene: TRBJ1-3; CDR3aa: CASSSGYTSGNTIYF
len: 14; v_gene: TRBV5-1; d_gene: TRBD2; j_gene: TRBJ2-5; CDR3aa: CASSPSGVQETQYF
len: 11; v_gene: TRBV5-6; d_gene: .; j_gene: TRBJ1-5; CDR3aa: CASSLAAGQHF
len: 13; v_gene: TRBV11-2; d_gene: .; j_gene: TRBJ2-1; CDR3aa: CASSLGWNNEQFF
len: 12; v_gene: TRBV3-1; d_gene: .; j_gene: TRBJ2-1; CDR3aa: CASSRVKDEQFF
len: 13; v_gene: TRBV6-4; d_gene: .; j_gene: TRBJ1-1; CDR3aa: CASSDGTNTEAFF
len: 15; v_gene: TRBV12-3/TRBV12-4; d_gene: .; j_gene: TRBJ2-5; CDR3aa: CASSLGWFAAETQYF